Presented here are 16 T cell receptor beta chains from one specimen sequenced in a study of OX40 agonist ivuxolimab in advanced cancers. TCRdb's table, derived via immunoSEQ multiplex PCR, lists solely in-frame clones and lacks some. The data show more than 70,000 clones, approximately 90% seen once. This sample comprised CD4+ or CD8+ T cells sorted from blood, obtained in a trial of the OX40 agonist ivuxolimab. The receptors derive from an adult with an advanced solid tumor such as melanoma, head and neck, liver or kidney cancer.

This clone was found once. The CDR3 reads CASTGTRVYNEQFF. The DNA of the CDR3 is TGTGCCAGCACGGGGACTAGAGTCTACAATGAGCAGTTCTTC. This chain connects TRBV6-1 to TRBJ2-1; the match to TRBD2 covers 8 bases. The germline gives CDR1 MNHNS, CDR2 SASEGT. This CDR3 is built from 14 residues. The ends lost 7 bases at V and 3 bases at J; junction bases unmatched: 5.

The CDR3 DNA is TGTGCCAGCAGTACCGGGACTATTCCCTACGAGCAGTACTTC. Amino acid sequence: CASSTGTIPYEQYF. The chain recombines TRBV28 with TRBJ2-7; 7 bases are shared with TRBD2. CDR1 and CDR2 (germline): MDHEN, SYDVKM. CDR3 length equals 14 residues. Losses at the gene ends were 5 bases for V and 2 bases for J; bases not matched to a gene: 6.

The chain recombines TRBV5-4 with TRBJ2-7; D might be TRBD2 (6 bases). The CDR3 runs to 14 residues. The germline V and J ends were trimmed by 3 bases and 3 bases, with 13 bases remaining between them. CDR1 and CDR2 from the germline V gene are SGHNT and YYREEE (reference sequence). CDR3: CASSWGGRNYEQYF. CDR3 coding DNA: TGTGCCAGCAGCTGGGGAGGTAGGAACTACGAGCAGTACTTC.

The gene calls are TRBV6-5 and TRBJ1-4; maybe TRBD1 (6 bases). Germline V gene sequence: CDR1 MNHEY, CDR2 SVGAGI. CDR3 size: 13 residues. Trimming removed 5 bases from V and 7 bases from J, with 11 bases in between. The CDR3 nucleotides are TGTGCCAGCAGTCCGGGGGCTGTTGAAAAACTGTTTTTT. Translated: CASSPGAVEKLFF.

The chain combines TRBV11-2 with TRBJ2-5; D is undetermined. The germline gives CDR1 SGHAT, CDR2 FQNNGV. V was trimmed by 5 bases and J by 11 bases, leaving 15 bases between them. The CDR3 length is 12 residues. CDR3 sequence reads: CASSTGFLEQYF. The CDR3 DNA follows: TGTGCCAGCAGCACCGGATTTTTGGAGCAGTACTTC.

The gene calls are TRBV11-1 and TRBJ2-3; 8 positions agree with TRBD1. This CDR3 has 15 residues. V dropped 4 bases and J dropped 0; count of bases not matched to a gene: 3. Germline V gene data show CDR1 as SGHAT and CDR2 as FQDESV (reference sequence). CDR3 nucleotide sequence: TGTGCCAGCAGCTACCGGGACAGGAGCACAGATACGCAGTATTTT. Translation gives CASSYRDRSTDTQYF.

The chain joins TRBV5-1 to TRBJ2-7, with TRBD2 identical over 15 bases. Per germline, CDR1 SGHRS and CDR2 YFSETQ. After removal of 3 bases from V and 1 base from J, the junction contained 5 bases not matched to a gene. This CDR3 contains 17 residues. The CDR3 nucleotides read TGCGCCAGCAGCTGGGGCGGGACTAGCGGGAGGTCCTACGAGCAGTACTTC. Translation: CASSWGGTSGRSYEQYF.

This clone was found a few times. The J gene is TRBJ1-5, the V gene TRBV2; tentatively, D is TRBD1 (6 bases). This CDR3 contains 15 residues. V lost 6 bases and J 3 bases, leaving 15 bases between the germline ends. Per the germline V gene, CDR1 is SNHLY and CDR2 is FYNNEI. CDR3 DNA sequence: TGTGCCAGCAGGCTTCTCCGGGACAACAATCAGCCCCAGCATTTT. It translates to CASRLLRDNNQPQHF. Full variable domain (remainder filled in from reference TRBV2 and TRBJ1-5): EPEVTQTPSHQVTQMGQEVILRCVPISNHLYFYWYRQILGQKVEFLVSFYNNEISEKSEIFDDQFSVERPDGSNFTLKIRSTKLEDSAMYFCASRLLRDNNQPQHFGDGTRLSIL.

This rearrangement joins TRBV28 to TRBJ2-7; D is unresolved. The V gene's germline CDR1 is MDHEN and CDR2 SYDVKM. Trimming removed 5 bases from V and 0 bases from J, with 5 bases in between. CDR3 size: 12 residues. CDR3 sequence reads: CASSPSSYEQYF. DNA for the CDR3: TGTGCCAGCAGTCCGAGCTCCTACGAGCAGTACTTC.

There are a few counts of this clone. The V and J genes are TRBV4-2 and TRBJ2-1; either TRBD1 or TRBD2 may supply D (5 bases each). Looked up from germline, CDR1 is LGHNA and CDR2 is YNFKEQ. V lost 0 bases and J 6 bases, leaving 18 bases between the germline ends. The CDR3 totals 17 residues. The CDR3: CASSQEGAAYGANEQFF. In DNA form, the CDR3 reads TGTGCCAGCAGCCAAGAAGGAGCGGCCTATGGGGCCAATGAGCAGTTCTTC.

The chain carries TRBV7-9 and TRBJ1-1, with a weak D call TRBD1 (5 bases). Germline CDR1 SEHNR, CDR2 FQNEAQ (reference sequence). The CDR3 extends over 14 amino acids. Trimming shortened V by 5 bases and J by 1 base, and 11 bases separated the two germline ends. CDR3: CASSLQQENTEAFF. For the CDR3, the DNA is TGTGCCAGCAGCCTACAACAGGAGAACACTGAAGCTTTCTTT.

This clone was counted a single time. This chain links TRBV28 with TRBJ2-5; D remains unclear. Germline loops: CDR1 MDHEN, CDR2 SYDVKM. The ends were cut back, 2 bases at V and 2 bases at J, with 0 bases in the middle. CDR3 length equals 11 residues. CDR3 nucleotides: TGTGCCAGCAGTTTACAAGAGACCCAGTACTTC. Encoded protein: CASSLQETQYF.

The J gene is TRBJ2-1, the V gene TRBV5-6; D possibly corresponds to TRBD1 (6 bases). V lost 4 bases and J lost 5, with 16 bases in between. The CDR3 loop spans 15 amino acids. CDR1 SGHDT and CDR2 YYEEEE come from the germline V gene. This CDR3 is CASSGSQGPNNEQFF. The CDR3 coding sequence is TGTGCCAGCAGCGGTAGCCAGGGGCCCAACAATGAGCAGTTCTTC.

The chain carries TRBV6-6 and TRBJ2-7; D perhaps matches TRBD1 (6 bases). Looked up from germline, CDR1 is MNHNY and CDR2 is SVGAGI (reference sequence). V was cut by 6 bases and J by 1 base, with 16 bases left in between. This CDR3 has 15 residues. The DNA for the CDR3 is TGTGCCAGCAGCGACCAGGGGATTCGATCCTACGAGCAGTACTTC. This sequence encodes CASSDQGIRSYEQYF.

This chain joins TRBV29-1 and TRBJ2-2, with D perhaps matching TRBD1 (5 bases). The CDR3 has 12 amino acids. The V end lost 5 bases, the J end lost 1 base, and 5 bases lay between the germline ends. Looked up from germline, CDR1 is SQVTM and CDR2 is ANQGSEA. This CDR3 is CSVQGNTGELFF. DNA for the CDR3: TGCAGCGTTCAGGGGAACACCGGGGAGCTGTTTTTT.

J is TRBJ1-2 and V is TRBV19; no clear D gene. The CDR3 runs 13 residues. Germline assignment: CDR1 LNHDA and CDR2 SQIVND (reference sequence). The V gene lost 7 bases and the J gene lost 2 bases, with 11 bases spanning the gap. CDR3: CASTSGRNYGYTF. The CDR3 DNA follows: TGTGCCAGTACCTCGGGCAGGAACTATGGCTACACCTTC.